Described below is a single T cell receptor beta chain sequence and its context. The method was immunoSEQ multiplex PCR; TCRdb's version includes in-frame clones alone and lacks a portion of them. The sample has some 80,000 clones; 90% to 95% are singletons. This record belongs to a study of T cell changes during pregnancy in multiple sclerosis. Germline values: CDR1 MDHEN, CDR2 SYDVKM. V was clipped by 9 bases and J by 5 bases; unmatched bases: 7. This CDR3 is 13 amino acids long. The rearrangement links TRBV28 to TRBJ1-1, with 9 bases fitting TRBD1. The receptor was isolated from a female donor with multiple sclerosis, enrolled in a pregnancy study. The sequences come from peripheral blood, collected before pregnancy. As DNA, the CDR3 is TGTGCCAGTACCGGGACAGGGACGACTGAAGCTTTCTTT. Protein sequence: CASTGTGTTEAFF.